One sample yielded the 20 T cell receptor beta chains listed below, sequenced in a study of blood T cells in healthy people across ages. The use of a sample-barcoded 5' primer and a J-beta primer mix characterized a second PCR of roughly 7 to 11 cycles. MiXCR, applied by TCRdb to the 5' RACE reads, yields one record per CDR3 protein. Seen here are hundreds of thousands of distinct CDR3 sequences, about 53% observed once, and the top ten hold around 41%. The sequenced sample consisted of blood. The receptors shown here come from an elderly man in good health.

This chain uses TRBV10-3 with TRBJ2-3, with 10 bases identical to TRBD2. CDR3 length equals 19 residues. The V gene end was trimmed by 3 bases and the J gene end by 1 base; junction bases not matched to a gene: 13. Per germline, CDR1 ENHRY and CDR2 SYGVKD. CDR3 coding DNA: TGTGCCATCAGTGATCAGAGTCTAGCGGGAGCGAAGGGCACAGATACGCAGTATTTT. Its translation: CAISDQSLAGAKGTDTQYF.

V and J are TRBV12-5 and TRBJ2-5; D is possibly TRBD2 (7 bases). Gene TRBJ2-7 matches the end of the DNA better, so the J call may be wrong. This CDR3 has 16 residues. Germline lookup yields CDR1 LGHNT and CDR2 FRNRAP. CDR3 coding DNA: TGTGCTAGTGGTCCCGGGGGGCCAGGGTTGAGCTACGAGCAGTACTTC. This codes for CASGPGGPGLSYEQYF.

This clonotype was seen a handful of times. The rearrangement uses TRBV6-2 or TRBV6-3 and TRBJ1-2; D gene uncertain. CDR3 length: 12 amino acids. Trimming took 8 bases from V and 6 from J, leaving 13 bases between them. The germline V gene has CDR1 MNHEY and CDR2 SVGEGT. The CDR3 coding sequence is TGTGCCAGCCATCGGGGTTTGGATGGCTACACCTTC. Amino acids: CASHRGLDGYTF.

This clonotype came up a few times. This chain uses TRBV12-3 or TRBV12-4 with TRBJ2-7, with 10 bases lining up with TRBD2. This CDR3 contains 15 residues. The J segment lost 5 bases and the V segment lost 3 bases, leaving 7 bases of the junction unmatched. The CDR3 sequence: CASSLSGRAKDEQYF. CDR3 bases: TGTGCCAGCAGTTTGAGCGGGAGGGCCAAGGACGAGCAGTACTTC.

This chain uses TRBV11-2 with TRBJ2-1, with 7 bases that match TRBD2. Looked up from germline, CDR1 is SGHAT and CDR2 is FQNNGV. With 5 bases clipped from V and 12 bases from J, the junction kept 10 bases outside the gene matches. The CDR3 loop spans 13 amino acids. CDR3 bases: TGTGCCAGCAGCCCCTGGGAGGGAGAACGGCAGTTCTTC. It codes for CASSPWEGERQFF.

This clonotype came up a few times. The J gene is TRBJ2-3, the V gene TRBV14; D is uncertain. V lost 6 bases and J 9 bases, leaving 13 bases between the germline ends. Per germline, CDR1 SGHDN and CDR2 FVKESK. CDR3 size: 12 residues. The DNA for the CDR3 is TGTGCCAGCAGTCCCTCACAGAGAACGCAGTATTTT. This sequence encodes CASSPSQRTQYF.

The chain uses TRBV2 and TRBJ2-3; D might be TRBD2 (6 bases). The CDR3 is 16 residues long. The V end was cut by 6 bases, the J end by 1 base, with 17 bases between. Per germline, CDR1 SNHLY and CDR2 FYNNEI. The CDR3 nucleotides are TGTGCCAGCAGCCCTACGGGGGTCCAGGGCACAGATACGCAGTATTTT. The encoded protein is CASSPTGVQGTDTQYF.

In regard to this clonotype: One junction end disagrees with the germline gene, perhaps due to a read error. This chain connects TRBV6-6 to TRBJ1-5; D remains ambiguous. In germline, CDR1 is MNHNY, CDR2 SVGAGI (reference sequence). The CDR3 consists of 14 residues. In nucleotides, the CDR3 is TGTGCCAGCAGTTACAGGGCGGGCAAGCAGCCCCAGCATTTT. This translates into CASSYRAGKQPQHF.

The gene calls are TRBV3-1 and TRBJ2-3, with 9 nucleotides matching TRBD1. Germline CDR1 is LGHDT and CDR2 is YNNKEL (reference sequence). The CDR3 loop spans 14 amino acids. Trimming took 3 bases from V and 5 from J; bases not matched to a gene: 3. In DNA, the CDR3 is TGTGCCAGCAGCCATCCGGACAGGGGAGATACGCAGTATTTT. Amino acid sequence: CASSHPDRGDTQYF.

The chain links TRBV10-1 to TRBJ2-7; D gene ambiguous. The CDR3 is 14 amino acids. CDR1 WNHNN and CDR2 SYGVQD come from the germline V gene (reference sequence). With 0 bases removed from V and 5 bases from J, the gap between germline ends came to 11 bases. CDR3 region: CASSESRGIHEQYF. CDR3 DNA: TGCGCCAGCAGTGAGTCCCGAGGTATCCACGAGCAGTACTTC.

The chain employs TRBV3-1 and TRBJ2-1, with D tentatively TRBD2 (5 bases). V was trimmed by 1 base and J by 6 bases, leaving 13 bases between them. Germline V gives CDR1 LGHDT, CDR2 YNNKEL (reference sequence). The CDR3 is made up of 15 amino acids. This chain's CDR3 is CASSQGALALNEQFF. Here the CDR3 DNA reads TGTGCCAGCAGCCAAGGCGCGCTAGCTCTCAATGAGCAGTTCTTC.

This clonotype was seen a few times. The genes are TRBV6-5 and TRBJ2-7, with unresolved D. Germline V CDR1 and CDR2: MNHEY, SVGAGI. Trimming shortened V by 4 bases and J by 0 bases, and 13 bases separated the two germline ends. CDR3 length equals 15 residues. CDR3 in DNA: TGTGCCAGCAGTTCCAGCCCTGCCTTCTCCTACGAGCAGTACTTC. Residues: CASSSSPAFSYEQYF.

The V call is TRBV5-5, the J call TRBJ1-1; 9 positions agree with TRBD1. Germline V gene lookup returns CDR1 SGHKS and CDR2 YYEKEE (reference sequence). This CDR3 spans 15 amino acids. V was clipped by 2 bases and J by 0 bases; unmatched bases: 2. The CDR3 region has the DNA TGTGCCAGCAGCTTTGGACAGGGGCTGAACACTGAAGCTTTCTTT. Translation gives CASSFGQGLNTEAFF.

This clonotype appeared a few times. The chain recombines TRBV7-2 with TRBJ2-7, with 7 bases identical to TRBD2. This CDR3 has 16 residues. Trimming at V came to 0 bases and at J to 4 bases, leaving 9 bases not matched to a gene. Germline V CDR1 and CDR2: SGHTA, FQGNSA. CDR3 in amino acids: CASSLALLADLYEQYF. CDR3 bases: TGTGCCAGCAGCTTAGCCTTGCTAGCGGACCTTTACGAGCAGTACTTC. Based on the CDR3 plus reference TRBV7-2 and TRBJ2-7, the full variable domain is GAGVSQSPSNKVTEKGKDVELRCDPISGHTALYWYRQSLGQGLEFLIYFQGNSAPDKSGLPSDRFSAERTGGSVSTLTIQRTQQEDSAVYLCASSLALLADLYEQYFGPGTRLTVT.

This sequence joins TRBV28 and TRBJ2-5; a possible D gene is TRBD2 (6 bases). V lost 2 bases and J 1 base, leaving 14 bases between the germline ends. The CDR3 loop spans 16 amino acids. CDR1 and CDR2 (germline): MDHEN, SYDVKM. In DNA, the CDR3 is TGTGCCAGCAGTTTAGATTATCGGGACTTCCAAGAGACCCAGTACTTC. This translates into CASSLDYRDFQETQYF.

The chain carries TRBV18 and TRBJ1-4; D gene ambiguous. The CDR3 sequence is 15 residues long. Germline CDR1 and CDR2: KGHSH and LQKENI. Trimming removed 2 bases at V and 7 bases at J, with 14 bases between. Written as DNA, the CDR3 is TGTGCCAGCTCACCAGACTTAAGGAATGGTGAAAAACTGTTTTTT. Amino acid sequence: CASSPDLRNGEKLFF. Filled out from reference TRBV18 and TRBJ1-4, the complete variable domain reads NAGVMQNPRHLVRRRGQEARLRCSPMKGHSHVYWYRQLPEEGLKFMVYLQKENIIDESGMPKERFSAEFPKEGPSILRIQQVVRGDSAAYFCASSPDLRNGEKLFFGSGTQLSVL.

The V call is TRBV7-8, the J call TRBJ2-1; 8 positions match TRBD1. The CDR3 covers 13 residues. V lost 4 bases to trimming and J lost 9 bases; unmatched junction nucleotides: 5. Germline V gene data show CDR1 as SGHVS and CDR2 as FQNEAQ. The CDR3 sequence is CASSSRTGTEQFF. The CDR3 DNA is TGTGCCAGCAGCTCACGGACAGGGACTGAGCAGTTCTTC.

V usage is TRBV7-2 and J usage is TRBJ1-2; possibly TRBD1 for D (5 bases). This CDR3 comprises 15 residues. The germline V gene has CDR1 SGHTA and CDR2 FQGNSA. Between the trimmed V and J ends, which lost 2 bases and 6 bases, there was a span of 16 bases. CDR3 sequence (DNA): TGTGCCAGCAGCTTATGGGTGCAGGGTTTCGATGGCTACACCTTC. Protein: CASSLWVQGFDGYTF.

For this clonotype: The junction differs from germline at one of its ends, possibly a read error. The chain is built from TRBV11-2 and TRBJ2-3, with 9 positions matching TRBD2. From germline, CDR1 is SGHAT and CDR2 FQNNGV. The CDR3 is 15 residues long. CDR3 DNA: TGTGCTAGCAGCTACCGTAGCGGGAGTGTAGATACGCAGTATTTT. Translating it yields CASSYRSGSVDTQYF.

The V call is TRBV6-6, the J call TRBJ2-5; the match to TRBD2 covers 10 bases. From germline, CDR1 is MNHNY and CDR2 SVGAGI (reference sequence). The J segment lost 2 bases and the V segment lost 4 bases, leaving 4 bases of the junction unmatched. The CDR3 runs 15 residues. CDR3 amino acids: CASSSPSGRQETQYF. In DNA form, the CDR3 reads TGTGCCAGCAGTTCCCCTAGCGGGAGACAAGAGACCCAGTACTTC.